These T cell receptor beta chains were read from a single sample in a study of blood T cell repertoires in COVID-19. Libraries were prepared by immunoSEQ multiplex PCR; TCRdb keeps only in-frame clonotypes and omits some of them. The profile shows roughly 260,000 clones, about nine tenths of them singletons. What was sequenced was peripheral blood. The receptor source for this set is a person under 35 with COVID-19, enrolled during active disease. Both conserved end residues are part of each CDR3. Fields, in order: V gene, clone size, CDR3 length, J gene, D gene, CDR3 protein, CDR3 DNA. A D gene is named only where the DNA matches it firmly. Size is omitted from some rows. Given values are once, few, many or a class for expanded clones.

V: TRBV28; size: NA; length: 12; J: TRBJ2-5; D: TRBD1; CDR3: CASSTGPKTQYF; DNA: TGTGCCAGTTCGACAGGGCCAAAGACCCAGTACTTC
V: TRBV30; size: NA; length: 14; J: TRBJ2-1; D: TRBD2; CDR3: CAWRSSGSYNEQFF; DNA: TGTGCCTGGAGGTCTAGCGGGAGCTACAATGAGCAGTTCTTC
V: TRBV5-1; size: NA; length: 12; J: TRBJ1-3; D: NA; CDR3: CASSLDRNTIYF; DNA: TGCGCCAGCAGCTTGGATCGGAACACCATATATTTT
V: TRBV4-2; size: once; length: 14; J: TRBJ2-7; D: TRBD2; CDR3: CASSQLADSYEQYF; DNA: TGTGCCAGCAGCCAACTAGCGGATTCCTACGAGCAGTACTTC
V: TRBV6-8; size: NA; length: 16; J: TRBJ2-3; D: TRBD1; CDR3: CASRTDRASSTDTQYF; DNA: TGTGCCAGCAGAACGGACAGGGCCTCTAGCACAGATACGCAGTATTTT
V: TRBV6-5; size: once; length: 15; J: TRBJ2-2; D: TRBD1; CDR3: CASRGTETNTGELFF; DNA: TGTGCCAGCAGAGGGACAGAAACGAACACCGGGGAGCTGTTTTTT
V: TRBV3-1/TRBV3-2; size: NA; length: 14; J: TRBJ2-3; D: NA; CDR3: CASRRSGPTDTQYF; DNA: TGTGCCAGCAGGCGGAGCGGACCTACAGATACGCAGTATTTT
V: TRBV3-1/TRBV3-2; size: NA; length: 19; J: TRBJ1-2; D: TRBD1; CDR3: CASRGRIGQGAILNYGYTF; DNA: TGTGCCAGCAGAGGAAGAATAGGACAGGGGGCAATACTTAACTATGGCTACACCTTC
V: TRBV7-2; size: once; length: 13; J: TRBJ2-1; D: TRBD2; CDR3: CASRTGTSVEQFF; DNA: TGTGCCAGCAGAACGGGGACTAGCGTTGAGCAGTTCTTC
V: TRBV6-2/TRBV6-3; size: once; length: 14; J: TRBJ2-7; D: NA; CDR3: CASSYAGRTYEQYF; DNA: TGTGCCAGCAGTTACGCGGGACGTACCTACGAGCAGTACTTC
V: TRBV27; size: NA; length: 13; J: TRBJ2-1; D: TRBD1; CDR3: CASSLWDSNEQFF; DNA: TGTGCCAGCAGTTTATGGGACAGCAATGAGCAGTTCTTC
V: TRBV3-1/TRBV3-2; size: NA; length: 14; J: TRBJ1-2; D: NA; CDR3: CASSQQEPNYGYTF; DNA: TGTGCCAGCAGCCAACAAGAGCCTAACTATGGCTACACCTTC
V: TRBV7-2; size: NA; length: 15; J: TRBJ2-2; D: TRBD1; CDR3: CASRLQGAGTGELFF; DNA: TGTGCCAGCAGATTACAGGGGGCAGGCACCGGGGAGCTGTTTTTT
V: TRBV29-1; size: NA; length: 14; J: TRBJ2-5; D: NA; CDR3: CSALLAGKWETQYF; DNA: TGCAGCGCCTTGTTGGCGGGGAAGTGGGAGACCCAGTACTTC
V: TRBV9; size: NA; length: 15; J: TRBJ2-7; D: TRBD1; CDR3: CASSAWTGTLYEQYF; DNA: TGTGCCAGCAGCGCCTGGACAGGGACCCTCTACGAGCAGTACTTC
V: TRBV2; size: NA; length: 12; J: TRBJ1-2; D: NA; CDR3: CASSDGSYGYTF; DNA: TGTGCCAGCAGTGACGGTAGCTATGGCTACACCTTC
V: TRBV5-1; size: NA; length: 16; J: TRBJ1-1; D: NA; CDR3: CASSLEPGRMNTEAFF; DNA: TGCGCCAGCAGCTTGGAGCCAGGGCGGATGAACACTGAAGCTTTCTTT
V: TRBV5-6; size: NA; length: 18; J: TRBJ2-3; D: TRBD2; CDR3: CASSLRQREGRSTDTQYF; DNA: TGTGCCAGCAGCTTGCGGCAGCGGGAGGGCCGGAGCACAGATACGCAGTATTTT
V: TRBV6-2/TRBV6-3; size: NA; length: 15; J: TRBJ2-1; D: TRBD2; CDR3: CASSTPGRTYNEQFF; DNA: TGTGCCAGCAGCACCCCCGGGAGGACCTACAATGAGCAGTTCTTC
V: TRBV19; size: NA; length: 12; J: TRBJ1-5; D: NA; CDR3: CASRGVNQPQHF; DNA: TGTGCCAGTAGAGGGGTAAACCAGCCCCAGCATTTT
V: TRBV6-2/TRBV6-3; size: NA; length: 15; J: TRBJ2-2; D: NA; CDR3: CASSSPEWGAGELFF; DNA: TGTGCCAGCAGTAGCCCGGAGTGGGGGGCCGGGGAGCTGTTTTTT
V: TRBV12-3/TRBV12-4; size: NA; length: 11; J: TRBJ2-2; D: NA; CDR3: CATTNAGELFF; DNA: TGTGCCACTACCAACGCCGGGGAGCTGTTTTTT
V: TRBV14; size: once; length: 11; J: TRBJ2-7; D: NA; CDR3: CASSQRYEQYF; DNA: TGTGCCAGCAGCCAGAGATACGAGCAGTACTTC
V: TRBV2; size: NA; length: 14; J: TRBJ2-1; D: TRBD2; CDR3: CASKIGTSGNEQFF; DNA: TGTGCCAGCAAAATCGGGACTAGCGGCAATGAGCAGTTCTTC
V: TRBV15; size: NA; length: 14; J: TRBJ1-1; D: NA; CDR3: CATSTTGLNTEAFF; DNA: TGTGCCACCAGCACGACAGGATTGAACACTGAAGCTTTCTTT
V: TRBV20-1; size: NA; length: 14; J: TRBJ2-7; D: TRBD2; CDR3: CSARGGSASYEQYF; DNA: TGCAGTGCTCGTGGCGGGAGCGCCTCCTACGAGCAGTACTTC
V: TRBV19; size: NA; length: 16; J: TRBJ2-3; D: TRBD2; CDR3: CASSTRSGTSTDTQYF; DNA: TGTGCCAGTAGTACCCGAAGCGGGACTAGCACAGATACGCAGTATTTT
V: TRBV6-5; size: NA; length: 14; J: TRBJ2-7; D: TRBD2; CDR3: CATLWAGVPYEQYF; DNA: TGTGCCACCCTTTGGGCGGGAGTCCCCTACGAGCAGTACTTC
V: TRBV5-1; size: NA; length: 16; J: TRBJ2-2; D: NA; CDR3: CASSLGVGQNTGELFF; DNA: TGCGCCAGCAGCCTGGGGGTGGGACAGAACACCGGGGAGCTGTTTTTT
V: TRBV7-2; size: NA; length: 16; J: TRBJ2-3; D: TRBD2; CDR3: CASSAGLAGPTDTQYF; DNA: TGTGCCAGCAGCGCGGGACTAGCGGGCCCCACAGATACGCAGTATTTT
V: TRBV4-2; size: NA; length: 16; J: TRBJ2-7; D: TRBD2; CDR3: CASSQELAVSSYEQYF; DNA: TGTGCCAGCAGCCAAGAGCTAGCGGTTAGTTCCTACGAGCAGTACTTC
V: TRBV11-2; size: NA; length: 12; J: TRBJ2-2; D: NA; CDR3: CASTPSAGELFF; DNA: TGTGCCAGCACCCCTAGCGCCGGGGAGCTGTTTTTT
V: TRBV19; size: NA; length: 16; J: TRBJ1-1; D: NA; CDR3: CASSIGVRRNGNEAFF; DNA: TGTGCCAGTAGTATCGGGGTACGGAGGAACGGTAACGAAGCTTTCTTT
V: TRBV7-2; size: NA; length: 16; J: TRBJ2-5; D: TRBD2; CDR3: CASSSSGRARLETQYF; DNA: TGTGCCAGCAGCTCTAGCGGGAGGGCCCGACTGGAGACCCAGTACTTC
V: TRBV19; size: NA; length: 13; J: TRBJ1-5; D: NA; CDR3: CASGDRTNQPQHF; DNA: TGTGCCAGTGGAGACAGGACCAATCAGCCCCAGCATTTT
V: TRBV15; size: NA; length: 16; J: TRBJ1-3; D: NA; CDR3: CATSRVRAAVGNTIYF; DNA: TGTGCCACCAGCAGAGTGCGGGCGGCAGTAGGAAACACCATATATTTT
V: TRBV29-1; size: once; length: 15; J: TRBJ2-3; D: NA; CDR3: CSVEGTVTSTDTQYF; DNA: TGCAGCGTTGAAGGGACAGTGACTAGCACAGATACGCAGTATTTT
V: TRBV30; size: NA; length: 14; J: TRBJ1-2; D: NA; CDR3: CAWAVGGASYGYTF; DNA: TGTGCCTGGGCAGTCGGCGGGGCGAGCTATGGCTACACCTTC
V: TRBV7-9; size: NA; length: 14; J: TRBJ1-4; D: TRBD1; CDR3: CASSSGGTNEKLFF; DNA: TGTGCCAGCAGCTCAGGGGGAACTAATGAAAAACTGTTTTTT
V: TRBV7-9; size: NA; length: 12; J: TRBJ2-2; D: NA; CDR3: CASRGLSGELFF; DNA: TGTGCCAGCAGGGGCCTTTCCGGGGAGCTGTTTTTT
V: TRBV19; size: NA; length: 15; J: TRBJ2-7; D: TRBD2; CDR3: CASSTLAGVPYEQYF; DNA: TGTGCCAGTAGTACATTAGCGGGAGTGCCCTACGAGCAGTACTTC
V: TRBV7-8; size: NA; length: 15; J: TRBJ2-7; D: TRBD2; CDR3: CASSLAFAGGDEQYF; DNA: TGTGCCAGCAGCTTAGCTTTCGCGGGAGGGGACGAGCAGTACTTC
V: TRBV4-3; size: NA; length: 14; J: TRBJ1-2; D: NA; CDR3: CASSQGGDLKGYTF; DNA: TGCGCCAGCAGCCAAGGGGGGGACCTCAAGGGCTACACCTTC